These 16 T cell receptor beta chains were sequenced from one sample in a study of cytomegalovirus exposure and HLA in healthy donors. Use of 60 Vbeta and 13 Jbeta primers characterized the PCR. Clones were sequenced by immunoSEQ multiplex PCR, and TCRdb holds only the in-frame ones, with some missing. The sample includes some 120,000 clones, 75% to 90% of them seen just once. Specimen: PBMCs. These receptor sequences come from a man between 18 and 35 years old in good health and CMV-seropositive.

The chain combines TRBV11-3 with TRBJ2-7, with D possibly being TRBD2 (5 bases). Trimming left V 3 bases short and J 7 bases short, with 16 bases between. The CDR3 runs 14 residues. CDR1 is SGHNT and CDR2 is YENEEA in the germline V gene. The CDR3 DNA reads as TGTGCCAGCAGCTTGGGGAGTACTACGGGGGAGCAGTACTTC. Protein product: CASSLGSTTGEQYF.

In this sample, this clone turned up a few times. This sequence joins TRBV6-1 and TRBJ2-3; 11 bases fit TRBD2. The CDR3 is 16 residues long. With V trimmed by 3 bases and J by 3 bases, 5 bases remained unmatched. Per the germline V gene, CDR1 is MNHNS and CDR2 is SASEGT. The CDR3 sequence: CASSDRLAGPTDTQYF. CDR3 coding DNA: TGTGCCAGCAGTGACCGACTAGCGGGGCCTACAGATACGCAGTATTTT.

This sequence joins TRBV28 and TRBJ1-1; 7 bases align to TRBD1. Per germline, CDR1 MDHEN and CDR2 SYDVKM. V dropped 5 bases and J dropped 1; count of bases not matched to a gene: 16. The CDR3 is 18 amino acids. CDR3: CASSPIGTGVRANTEAFF. In DNA form, the CDR3 reads TGTGCCAGCAGTCCCATTGGTACAGGGGTTAGGGCGAACACTGAAGCTTTCTTT. Complete variable domain (other parts from reference TRBV28 and TRBJ1-1): DVKVTQSSRYLVKRTGEKVFLECVQDMDHENMFWYRQDPGLGLRLIYFSYDVKMKEKGDIPEGYSVSREKKERFSLILESASTNQTSMYLCASSPIGTGVRANTEAFFGQGTRLTVV.

CDR3 residues: CASSPSRRWGLQETQYF. CDR3 coding DNA: TGTGCCAGCAGCCCATCCCGGCGATGGGGACTCCAAGAGACCCAGTACTTC. The chain recombines TRBV9 with TRBJ2-5; possible D gene TRBD2, 6 bases. With 4 bases removed from V and 1 base from J, the gap between germline ends came to 20 bases. The CDR3 covers 17 residues. Germline values: CDR1 SGDLS, CDR2 YYNGEE.

V and J are TRBV7-8 and TRBJ2-1, with a tentative D call TRBD2 (5 bases). The CDR3 has 14 residues. CDR1 is SGHVS, CDR2 FQNEAQ, per germline. V was cut by 2 bases and J by 0 bases, with 5 bases left in between. CDR3 residues: CASSLRDSYNEQFF. The CDR3 region has the DNA TGTGCCAGCAGCTTACGGGACTCCTACAATGAGCAGTTCTTC.

This clone was picked up a small number of times. V is TRBV4-2 and J is TRBJ2-3; D is perhaps TRBD2 (5 bases). CDR1 is LGHNA and CDR2 is YNFKEQ in the germline V gene. V was shortened by 4 bases and J by 2 bases, with 19 bases between the two germline ends. The CDR3 sequence is 17 residues long. The CDR3 sequence is CASSLTERTEFTDTQYF. The CDR3 region has the DNA TGTGCCAGCAGCCTCACTGAGAGGACTGAATTCACAGATACGCAGTATTTT.

The chain is built from TRBV7-8 and TRBJ2-5, with D hard to call. The CDR3 runs to 11 residues. The V gene's germline CDR1 is SGHVS and CDR2 FQNEAQ. Trimming took off 6 bases at V and 2 bases at J, with 4 bases between the two ends. CDR3 sequence reads: CASSLQETQYF. CDR3 nucleotides: TGTGCCAGCAGTCTTCAAGAGACCCAGTACTTC.

This rearrangement joins TRBV18 to TRBJ2-3; 14 bases fit TRBD2. Germline loops: CDR1 KGHSH, CDR2 LQKENI. The CDR3 sequence is 16 residues long. Unmatched junction bases numbered 1, after V lost 1 base and J lost 4 bases. Written as DNA, the CDR3 is TGTGCCAGCTCACCACAGGGACTAGCGGGGGCAGATACGCAGTATTTT. Translated, it gives CASSPQGLAGADTQYF.

V gene TRBV5-4 combines with J gene TRBJ2-1; TRBD1 might be the D (5 bases). Trimming took off 2 bases at V and 3 bases at J, with 15 bases between the two ends. The V gene's germline CDR1 is SGHNT and CDR2 YYREEE (reference sequence). The CDR3 extends over 16 amino acids. CDR3 nucleotide sequence: TGTGCCAGCAGCTTTCCCCAGGGTTTTGGCTACAATGAGCAGTTCTTC. Translation gives CASSFPQGFGYNEQFF.

The J gene is TRBJ2-1, the V gene TRBV5-4, with 7 bases fitting TRBD2. The germline V gene has CDR1 SGHNT and CDR2 YYREEE (reference sequence). V gave up 6 bases and J gave up 2 bases; unmatched junction bases: 8. The CDR3 has 15 residues. The CDR3 region has the DNA TGTGCCAGCACTGGAACGGGGGGTGCCTACAATGAGCAGTTCTTC. Translation: CASTGTGGAYNEQFF.

V and J are TRBV5-1 and TRBJ2-7; unclear D gene. Germline lookup yields CDR1 SGHRS and CDR2 YFSETQ. This CDR3 has 16 residues. V gave up 4 bases and J gave up 4 bases, with 21 bases separating them. The CDR3 bases are TGCGCCAGCAGCCCACCGGCTTCGGGTATCGAATACGAGCAGTACTTC. Encoded protein: CASSPPASGIEYEQYF.

The CDR3 DNA sequence: TGTGCCAGCAGCCCGGGACAGACCTTGAACACTGAAGCTTTCTTT. Protein: CASSPGQTLNTEAFF. The rearrangement links TRBV7-9 to TRBJ1-1, with 7 bases fitting TRBD1. Germline CDR1 SEHNR, CDR2 FQNEAQ (reference sequence). CDR3 length: 15 residues. Trimming removed 5 bases from V and 0 bases from J; junction bases left unmatched: 6.

V gene TRBV7-2 combines with J gene TRBJ2-5; the D is unclear. Germline CDR1 SGHTA, CDR2 FQGNSA. Trimming shortened V by 7 bases and J by 5 bases, and 17 bases separated the two germline ends. The CDR3 covers 14 residues. CDR3 coding DNA: TGTGCCAGCACCCCCTCGGTCGGGTACGAGACCCAGTACTTC. It encodes CASTPSVGYETQYF. The entire variable domain, with the rest obtained from reference TRBV7-2 and TRBJ2-5, is as follows: GAGVSQSPSNKVTEKGKDVELRCDPISGHTALYWYRQSLGQGLEFLIYFQGNSAPDKSGLPSDRFSAERTGGSVSTLTIQRTQQEDSAVYLCASTPSVGYETQYFGPGTRLLVL.

This clone was observed a few times. The rearrangement uses TRBV27 and TRBJ1-1, with 7 bases aligning to TRBD1. Germline V gene sequence: CDR1 MNHEY, CDR2 SMNVEV (reference sequence). V shed 0 bases and J 5 bases; nucleotides not matched to a gene: 3. The CDR3 contains 14 residues. CDR3: CASSLSSGGTEAFF. The CDR3 DNA follows: TGTGCCAGCAGTTTATCATCAGGGGGAACTGAAGCTTTCTTT.

This clone was seen once. Distinct nucleotide sequences in the sample also encode this CDR3. The chain joins TRBV6-1 to TRBJ2-6; 7 nucleotides align to TRBD1. The CDR3 is 15 residues long. Unmatched junction bases numbered 0, after V lost 3 bases and J lost 1 base. CDR1 is MNHNS, CDR2 SASEGT, per germline. The CDR3 here is CASSDRGSGANVLTF. In DNA form, the CDR3 reads TGTGCCAGCAGTGACAGGGGGTCTGGGGCCAACGTCCTGACTTTC.

The chain uses TRBV21-1 and TRBJ2-2; the table's D call of TRBD2 was not tested on the DNA. TRBV21-1 is listed as a pseudogene. The CDR3 covers 19 residues. CDR3 residues: CASRRLPGLAGGDTGELFF. In DNA, the CDR3 is TGTGCCAGCAGGAGACTCCCGGGACTAGCGGGGGGTGATACCGGGGAGCTGTTTTTT.